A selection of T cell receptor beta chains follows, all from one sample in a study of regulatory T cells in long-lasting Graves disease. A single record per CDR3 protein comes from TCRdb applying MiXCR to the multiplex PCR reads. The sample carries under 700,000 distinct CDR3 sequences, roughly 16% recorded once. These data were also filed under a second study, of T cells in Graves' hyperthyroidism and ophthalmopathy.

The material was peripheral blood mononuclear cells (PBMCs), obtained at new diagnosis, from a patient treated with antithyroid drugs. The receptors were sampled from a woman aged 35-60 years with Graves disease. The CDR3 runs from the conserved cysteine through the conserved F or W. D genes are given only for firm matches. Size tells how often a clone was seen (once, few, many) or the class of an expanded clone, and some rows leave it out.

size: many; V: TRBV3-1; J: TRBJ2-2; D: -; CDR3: CASSQDATGGELFF; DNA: TGTGCCAGCAGCCAAGATGCAACGGGCGGGGAGCTGTTTTTT
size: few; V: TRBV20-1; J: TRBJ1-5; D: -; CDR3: CSATTGTANQPQHF; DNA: TGCAGTGCTACAACCGGGACGGCAAATCAGCCCCAGCATTTT
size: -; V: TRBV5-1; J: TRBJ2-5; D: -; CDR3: CASKTWLTDQETQYF; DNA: TGCGCCAGCAAGACGTGGCTGACAGACCAAGAGACCCAGTACTTC
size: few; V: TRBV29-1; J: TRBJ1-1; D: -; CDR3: CSVVALGENTEAFF; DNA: TGCAGCGTTGTGGCACTGGGGGAGAACACTGAAGCTTTCTTT
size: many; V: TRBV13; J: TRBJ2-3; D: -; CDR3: CASSLVTTTDTQYF; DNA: TGTGCCAGCAGCTTAGTGACCACCACAGATACGCAGTATTTT
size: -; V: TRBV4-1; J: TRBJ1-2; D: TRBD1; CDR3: CASSQVLGQALGTF; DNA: TGCGCCAGCAGCCAAGTACTAGGACAGGCCCTCGGAACCTTC
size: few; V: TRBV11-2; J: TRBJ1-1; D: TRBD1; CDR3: CASHRDRGLFSEAFF; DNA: TGTGCCAGCCACCGGGACAGGGGTCTTTTCTCCGAAGCTTTCTTT
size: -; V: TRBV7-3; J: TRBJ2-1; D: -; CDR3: CASSAYSPGNEQFF; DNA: TGTGCCAGTAGCGCGTACAGCCCAGGCAATGAGCAGTTCTTC
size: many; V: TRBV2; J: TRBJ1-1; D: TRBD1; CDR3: CASRDRGANTEAFF; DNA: TGTGCCAGCAGGGACAGGGGAGCGAACACTGAAGCTTTCTTT
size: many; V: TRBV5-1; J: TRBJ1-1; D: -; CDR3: CASSLADGSTEAFF; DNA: TGCGCCAGCAGCTTGGCTGACGGGAGCACTGAAGCTTTCTTT
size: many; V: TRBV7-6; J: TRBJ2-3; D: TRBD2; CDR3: CASGTGTTDTQYF; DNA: TGTGCCAGCGGAACCGGGACTACCGATACGCAGTATTTT
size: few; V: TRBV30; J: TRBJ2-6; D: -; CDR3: CACQITGANVLTF; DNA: TGTGCCTGCCAAATTACCGGGGCCAACGTCCTGACTTTC
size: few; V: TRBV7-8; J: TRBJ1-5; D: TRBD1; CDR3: CASSRDRPSNQPQHF; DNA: TGTGCCAGCAGCCGGGACAGGCCCTCCAATCAGCCCCAGCATTTT
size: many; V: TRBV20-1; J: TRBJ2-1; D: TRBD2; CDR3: CSARDLAGTYNEQFF; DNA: TGCAGTGCTAGAGACTTAGCGGGAACCTACAATGAGCAGTTCTTC
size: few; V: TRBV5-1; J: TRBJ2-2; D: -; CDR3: CASSLAIRPGELFF; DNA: TGCGCCAGCAGCTTGGCCATCAGGCCCGGGGAGCTGTTTTTT
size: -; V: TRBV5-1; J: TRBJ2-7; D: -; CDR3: CASRGVGEQYF; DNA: TGCGCCAGCAGGGGGGTGGGTGAGCAGTACTTC